Listed below are T cell receptor beta chains from one sample, sequenced in a study of cytomegalovirus exposure and HLA in healthy donors. Clones were read by immunoSEQ multiplex PCR, and TCRdb kept only the in-frame ones, dropping some. The sample lists approximately 160,000 clones, 75% to 85% seen once, with roughly 0.76% in the top ten. The specimen was PBMCs. The receptors stem from a female donor in good health and CMV-seronegative. The CDR3 runs from the conserved cysteine through the conserved F or W. Fields, in order: J gene, D gene, V gene, clone size, CDR3 protein, CDR3 DNA. The D gene is left open where the match is weak. The listing skips clone size in some rows; elsewhere it reads once, few, many or a size class.

J gene: TRBJ1-2
D gene: TRBD1
V gene: TRBV9
clone size: NA
CDR3 protein: CASSVALGQREGGYTF
CDR3 DNA: TGTGCCAGCAGCGTAGCCCTGGGACAGCGAGAGGGCGGCTACACCTTC

J gene: TRBJ1-6
D gene: NA
V gene: TRBV27
clone size: NA
CDR3 protein: CASSLSPLRAGSPLHF
CDR3 DNA: TGTGCCAGCAGTTTATCCCCCCTCAGGGCAGGTTCACCCCTCCACTTT

J gene: TRBJ2-7
D gene: TRBD2
V gene: TRBV6-5
clone size: once
CDR3 protein: CASSPPGRDLQYF
CDR3 DNA: TGTGCCAGCAGCCCTCCAGGGAGGGATTTGCAGTACTTC

J gene: TRBJ2-7
D gene: NA
V gene: TRBV5-1
clone size: NA
CDR3 protein: CASSLDVITRSYERYF
CDR3 DNA: TGCGCCAGCAGCTTGGACGTCATCACCCGCTCCTACGAGCGGTACTTC

J gene: TRBJ2-7
D gene: NA
V gene: TRBV29-1
clone size: NA
CDR3 protein: CSVEDGRVGYEQYF
CDR3 DNA: TGCAGCGTTGAAGATGGGCGGGTCGGGTACGAGCAGTACTTC

J gene: TRBJ2-4
D gene: NA
V gene: TRBV5-6
clone size: NA
CDR3 protein: CASSQDSLLAKNIQYF
CDR3 DNA: TGTGCCAGCAGCCAAGACAGTCTACTAGCCAAAAACATTCAGTACTTC

J gene: TRBJ1-2
D gene: NA
V gene: TRBV27
clone size: NA
CDR3 protein: CASSQRTGYGYTF
CDR3 DNA: TGTGCCAGCAGCCAGAGGACTGGCTATGGCTACACCTTC

J gene: TRBJ2-7
D gene: TRBD1
V gene: TRBV19
clone size: NA
CDR3 protein: CASSFSGTDNYEQYF
CDR3 DNA: TGTGCCAGTAGTTTCTCCGGGACAGACAACTACGAGCAGTACTTC

J gene: TRBJ2-1
D gene: NA
V gene: TRBV7-2
clone size: NA
CDR3 protein: CASSEAHFPSDEQFF
CDR3 DNA: TGTGCCAGCAGCGAGGCTCATTTTCCGTCGGATGAGCAGTTCTTC

J gene: TRBJ2-7
D gene: TRBD1
V gene: TRBV12-5
clone size: NA
CDR3 protein: CASGLVTTGGLREQYF
CDR3 DNA: TGTGCTAGTGGTTTGGTAACAACAGGGGGTTTGAGGGAGCAGTACTTC

J gene: TRBJ1-2
D gene: NA
V gene: TRBV30
clone size: NA
CDR3 protein: CAWTALGIGYGYTF
CDR3 DNA: TGTGCCTGGACGGCACTAGGGATAGGCTATGGCTACACCTTC

J gene: TRBJ1-5
D gene: NA
V gene: TRBV7-2
clone size: NA
CDR3 protein: CASSWQGPNQPQHF
CDR3 DNA: TGTGCCAGCAGCTGGCAGGGGCCTAATCAGCCCCAGCATTTT

J gene: TRBJ2-3
D gene: NA
V gene: TRBV7-3
clone size: once
CDR3 protein: CASSELTGAGTDTQYF
CDR3 DNA: TGTGCCAGCAGCGAGCTTACTGGCGCGGGCACAGATACGCAGTATTTT

J gene: TRBJ1-5
D gene: TRBD1
V gene: TRBV7-2
clone size: NA
CDR3 protein: CASRGGQLSNQPQHF
CDR3 DNA: TGTGCCAGCAGGGGGGGACAGCTTAGCAATCAGCCCCAGCATTTT

J gene: TRBJ1-3
D gene: NA
V gene: TRBV9
clone size: NA
CDR3 protein: CASSLGVLPGNTIYF
CDR3 DNA: TGTGCCAGCAGCCTAGGCGTTCTCCCTGGAAACACCATATATTTT

J gene: TRBJ1-2
D gene: TRBD1
V gene: TRBV5-1
clone size: NA
CDR3 protein: CASSLGTGPYGYTF
CDR3 DNA: TGCGCCAGCAGCCTCGGGACAGGGCCCTATGGCTACACCTTC

J gene: TRBJ1-5
D gene: NA
V gene: TRBV12-5
clone size: NA
CDR3 protein: CASGLAVSVYAGGQPQHF
CDR3 DNA: TGTGCTAGTGGTTTGGCTGTATCTGTCTACGCCGGCGGTCAGCCCCAGCATTTT

J gene: TRBJ2-3
D gene: TRBD2
V gene: TRBV10-2
clone size: NA
CDR3 protein: CASSGRGLATDTQYF
CDR3 DNA: TGCGCCAGCAGTGGCAGGGGACTAGCGACAGATACGCAGTATTTT

J gene: TRBJ2-1
D gene: TRBD2
V gene: TRBV30
clone size: few
CDR3 protein: CASNLIAGLGGEQFF
CDR3 DNA: TGTGCCTCGAATCTTATAGCGGGACTTGGGGGGGAGCAGTTCTTC

J gene: TRBJ1-2
D gene: NA
V gene: TRBV4-2
clone size: NA
CDR3 protein: CASSPFRGRSEGYTF
CDR3 DNA: TGTGCCAGCAGCCCGTTCAGGGGAAGATCGGAGGGCTACACCTTC

J gene: TRBJ2-1
D gene: NA
V gene: TRBV7-9
clone size: once
CDR3 protein: CASSLKGQGNEQFF
CDR3 DNA: TGTGCCAGCAGCTTAAAGGGACAAGGGAATGAGCAGTTCTTC

J gene: TRBJ1-1
D gene: NA
V gene: TRBV5-4
clone size: NA
CDR3 protein: CASSTASSGRAEAFF
CDR3 DNA: TGTGCCAGCAGTACCGCGTCCTCAGGGAGGGCTGAAGCTTTCTTT

J gene: TRBJ1-5
D gene: TRBD1
V gene: TRBV5-6
clone size: NA
CDR3 protein: CASSVNRGEPQHF
CDR3 DNA: TGTGCCAGCAGCGTAAACAGGGGTGAGCCCCAGCATTTT

J gene: TRBJ2-1
D gene: TRBD2
V gene: TRBV7-2
clone size: NA
CDR3 protein: CASSSGGLALGEQFF
CDR3 DNA: TGTGCCAGCAGCTCGGGGGGGCTAGCCCTAGGGGAGCAGTTCTTC

J gene: TRBJ2-5
D gene: NA
V gene: TRBV5-4
clone size: NA
CDR3 protein: CASSLDFSETQYF
CDR3 DNA: TGTGCCAGCAGCTTGGATTTCTCAGAGACCCAGTACTTC

J gene: TRBJ2-1
D gene: TRBD2
V gene: TRBV2
clone size: NA
CDR3 protein: CASRVRSGATNFF
CDR3 DNA: TGTGCCAGCAGGGTCAGGAGCGGGGCCACAAACTTCTTC

J gene: TRBJ2-3
D gene: NA
V gene: TRBV9
clone size: NA
CDR3 protein: CASSVGLVGLRTDTQYF
CDR3 DNA: TGTGCCAGCAGCGTGGGGCTGGTAGGGTTGCGCACAGATACGCAGTATTTT

J gene: TRBJ1-3
D gene: TRBD1
V gene: TRBV7-2
clone size: NA
CDR3 protein: CASSDQGAAGNTIYF
CDR3 DNA: TGTGCCAGCAGCGACCAGGGGGCGGCTGGAAACACCATATATTTT

J gene: TRBJ2-2
D gene: NA
V gene: TRBV18
clone size: once
CDR3 protein: CASSLRNLGGPGTGELFF
CDR3 DNA: TGTGCCAGCTCCCTACGGAACCTCGGAGGGCCGGGCACCGGGGAGCTGTTTTTT

J gene: TRBJ1-1
D gene: NA
V gene: TRBV4-3
clone size: NA
CDR3 protein: CASSQDRGDTEAFF
CDR3 DNA: TGCGCCAGCAGCCAAGATCGGGGGGACACTGAAGCTTTCTTT

J gene: TRBJ1-1
D gene: NA
V gene: TRBV30
clone size: NA
CDR3 protein: CAWNQGWSTEAFF
CDR3 DNA: TGTGCCTGGAATCAGGGATGGAGCACTGAAGCTTTCTTT

J gene: TRBJ2-1
D gene: NA
V gene: TRBV11-3
clone size: once
CDR3 protein: CASSPGAASYNEQFF
CDR3 DNA: TGTGCCAGCAGCCCAGGGGCGGCGTCCTACAATGAGCAGTTCTTC

J gene: TRBJ2-7
D gene: NA
V gene: TRBV6-5
clone size: few
CDR3 protein: CASAIRRGRYEQYF
CDR3 DNA: TGTGCCAGCGCGATTAGACGAGGGAGATACGAGCAGTACTTC

J gene: TRBJ2-7
D gene: TRBD2
V gene: TRBV4-2
clone size: NA
CDR3 protein: CASSQGSGTTYYEQYF
CDR3 DNA: TGTGCCAGCAGCCAAGGCTCGGGGACTACATACTACGAGCAGTACTTC

J gene: TRBJ2-1
D gene: TRBD2
V gene: TRBV6-4
clone size: few
CDR3 protein: CASSDSLGTTSAYNEQFF
CDR3 DNA: TGTGCCAGCAGTGACTCGCTGGGTACGACTAGCGCCTATAATGAGCAGTTCTTC

J gene: TRBJ2-3
D gene: NA
V gene: TRBV19
clone size: NA
CDR3 protein: CASTPDSRSTDTQYF
CDR3 DNA: TGTGCCAGTACCCCCGATTCGCGATCGACAGATACGCAGTATTTT

J gene: TRBJ1-3
D gene: NA
V gene: TRBV5-1
clone size: NA
CDR3 protein: CASSLDGGSGNTIYF
CDR3 DNA: TGCGCCAGCAGCTTGGATGGGGGGTCTGGAAACACCATATATTTT

J gene: TRBJ2-3
D gene: TRBD1
V gene: TRBV6-4
clone size: NA
CDR3 protein: CASSVTQGGTDTQYF
CDR3 DNA: TGTGCCAGCAGTGTGACACAGGGGGGCACAGATACGCAGTATTTT

J gene: TRBJ2-5
D gene: TRBD1
V gene: TRBV5-1
clone size: NA
CDR3 protein: CASSLDPGRDRGFQETQYF
CDR3 DNA: TGCGCCAGCAGCTTGGACCCGGGACGTGACAGGGGTTTTCAAGAGACCCAGTACTTC

J gene: TRBJ2-2
D gene: NA
V gene: TRBV16
clone size: few
CDR3 protein: CASTPFANTGELFF
CDR3 DNA: TGTGCCAGCACCCCGTTCGCGAACACCGGGGAGCTGTTTTTT

J gene: TRBJ1-2
D gene: NA
V gene: TRBV28
clone size: NA
CDR3 protein: CASSIQGNYGYTF
CDR3 DNA: TGTGCCAGCAGTATACAGGGAAACTATGGCTACACCTTC

J gene: TRBJ2-2
D gene: NA
V gene: TRBV5-4
clone size: NA
CDR3 protein: CASSLKRQNTGELFF
CDR3 DNA: TGTGCCAGCAGCTTGAAGAGGCAGAACACCGGGGAGCTGTTTTTT